This note documents a single T cell receptor (beta chain) sequence. The target of this receptor is not known. No quality values exist for individual bases; no much larger clone is one base distant. Trimming leaves V shorter by 4 bases and J shorter by 0 bases, with the junction holding 5 bases beyond the gene matches. From cysteine to phenylalanine, the CDR3 is 16 amino acids long. CDR3 DNA only is kept here, 48 bases in frame from base 1. CDR1 and CDR2 are drawn from the germline V gene (reference sequence): SGHNT, YYREEE. The donors were healthy, HIV-negative adults who had no recently reported acute infections or vaccinations. Every donor was a Caucasian adult living in Nashville, Tennessee, USA. CD4+ T cells were enriched through magnetic negative selection, after which naive cells were positively selected on CD45RA and the remaining negative fraction served as the memory subset. Blood was obtained by leukapheresis, after which PBMCs were separated by Ficoll-Histopaque density gradient centrifugation and cryopreserved in liquid nitrogen vapor phase. Analytical flow cytometry was used to check the purity and quantity of every magnetically sorted T cell population. Genomic DNA was isolated from every sorted fraction and measured by UV absorbance on a Nanodrop 2000c.

Using the deep immunoSEQ assay, multiplex PCR amplified TCR CDR3 regions from genomic DNA. Extracted genomic DNA from each cell subset was distributed evenly across all wells of several immunoSEQ 96-well plates, and each plate was treated as a replicate. For sorted subsets, approximately 210 ng of genomic DNA, equivalent to some 33,000 T cell genomes, went into each replicate PCR. The purified libraries were quantified using a Qubit 3.0 fluorometer, sized with a Bioanalyzer 2100, and then quantified again using the KAPA Library Quantification kit. Every immunoSEQ 96-well plate was sequenced on a dedicated single-read 150-cycle Illumina NextSeq 550 flow cell. In the authors' own workflow: Because the immunoSEQ output included only junctional sequences and no quality scores, the filtering could not be the same as the filtering used for full-length reads. Sequences were annotated with PyIR, a Python wrapper for IgBLAST v1.9, using IMGT germline references to assign V/J genes and CDR3. Reads were removed for weak V/J assignments (E-value above 1e-6), missing CDR3, stop codons, out-of-frame junctions, or ambiguous translated residues. V3J clonotypes were defined as sequences sharing an identical inferred V gene, J gene, and CDR3 amino acid sequence. The percentage overlap between two repertoires was calculated by dividing the number of shared unique clonotypes by the size of the smaller repertoire. RTK rarefaction, the Chao1 estimator, and Recon v2.1 estimates of unobserved clonotypes were used to assess repertoire richness. For all TCRbeta clonotypes obtained by the gDNA method from four donors, generation probabilities were computed with OLGA. TCRdb took over this immuneACCESS table, retaining in-frame rearrangements with V and J assigned. Such tables are incomplete; in checked studies, under half of the missing clones stem from an unresolved V gene, and the remainder is unexplained. The V and J calls and the clone size are those of that table, but D and trimming were determined from the DNA. The sample includes a few hundred thousand clones, with 50% to 80% observed a single time. Approximately 10% of the sample comes from the top ten.

The sample is drawn from a study of shared clonotypes between healthy human individuals (TCRdb year 2020). About the study as a whole: Three men and two women, aged 18 to 49 years, made up the cohort. For each donor, three plates each were used for CD4 naive and CD4 memory, two plates were used for CD8 naive, and one plate was used for CD8 memory. Blood TCR repertoires of about 5 healthy adults were deeply sequenced to estimate repertoire size and the extent of clonotype sharing between individuals. Libraries were prepared and TCR repertoires were sequenced by different laboratories using diverse techniques, in order to increase sequencing depth and limit assay-specific biases. Between about 0.8 and 9.5 billion PBMCs per donor were obtained by leukapheresis.

Study-level results and caveats: Estimated clonotype richness was generally larger for naive than for memory subsets. Only blood was sampled, and tissue TCR repertoires likely differ from those in blood. Pairwise subsampling indicated that sequencing depth was expected to affect the degree of clonotype sharing among donors. Higher generation probabilities were observed for clonotypes shared by all four sorted-subset donors than for non-shared clonotypes. The genetic and exposure-history diversity represented was limited by the small number of donors. Across several donors, 4.5% to 6.5% of naive CD4, approximately 4% of naive CD8, 2.3% of memory CD4, and over 0.35% of memory CD8 clonotypes were shared. Even with the large sequencing depth, rarefaction of the sorted-subset datasets indicated that sequencing was incomplete.

The sample was memory CD4+ T cells sorted from blood. The cell subset or site label for this specimen denotes: CD45RA-negative fraction. The sequence joins TRBV5-4 to TRBJ2-5, with 11 central nucleotides matching TRBD2. The origin of this receptor is a man aged 25 to 40 in good health. The CDR3 protein is CASSGGTSGYQETQYF. At the DNA level, the sequence is TGTGCCAGCAGCGGAGGGACTAGCGGATACCAAGAGACCCAGTACTTC.